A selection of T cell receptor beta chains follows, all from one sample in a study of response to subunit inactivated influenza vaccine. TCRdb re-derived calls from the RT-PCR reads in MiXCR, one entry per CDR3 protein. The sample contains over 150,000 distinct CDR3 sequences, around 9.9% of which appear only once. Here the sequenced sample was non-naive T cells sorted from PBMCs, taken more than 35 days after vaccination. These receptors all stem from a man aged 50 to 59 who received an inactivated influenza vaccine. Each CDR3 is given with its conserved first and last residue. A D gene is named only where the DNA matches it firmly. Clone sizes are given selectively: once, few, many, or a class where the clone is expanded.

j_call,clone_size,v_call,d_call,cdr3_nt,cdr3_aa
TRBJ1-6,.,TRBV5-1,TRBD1,TGCGCCAGCAGCTTGGCCGGGACAGGGCGGTCACCCCTCCACTTT,CASSLAGTGRSPLHF
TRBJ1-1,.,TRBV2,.,TGTGCCAGCAGGGAGAGGGTGGGCTGGGACACTGAAGCTTTCTTT,CASRERVGWDTEAFF
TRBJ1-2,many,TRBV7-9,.,TGTGCCAGCAGCATGTACAGGGCCGTCTATGGCTACACCTTC,CASSMYRAVYGYTF
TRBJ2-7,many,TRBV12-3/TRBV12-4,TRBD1,TGTGCCAGCAGTTTCGACCAGGGGGTTCTTTTTTACGAGCAGTACTTC,CASSFDQGVLFYEQYF
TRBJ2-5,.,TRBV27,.,TGTGCCAGCAGAGGGAAATCACAAGAGACCCAGTACTTC,CASRGKSQETQYF
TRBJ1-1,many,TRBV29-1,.,TGCAGCGTTGGGGGGTCGAACACTGAAGCTTTCTTT,CSVGGSNTEAFF
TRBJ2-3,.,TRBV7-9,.,TGTGCCAGCAGCCCGACTAGGGGAATGGCAGATACGCAGTATTTT,CASSPTRGMADTQYF
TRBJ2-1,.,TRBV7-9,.,TGTGCCAGCCTCGGACAGGGAGGGCATGACAATGAGCAGTTCTTC,CASLGQGGHDNEQFF
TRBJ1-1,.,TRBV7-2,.,TGTGCCAGCAGCCCCAACAGGGCGGCTTTCTTT,CASSPNRAAFF
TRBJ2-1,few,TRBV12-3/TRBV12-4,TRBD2,TGTGCCAGCAGTTTTAGCGGGGGGGGCTACAATGAGCAGTTCTTC,CASSFSGGGYNEQFF
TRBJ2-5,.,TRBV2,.,TGTGCCAGCAGGATCGAGGTCCAAGAGACCCAGTACTTC,CASRIEVQETQYF
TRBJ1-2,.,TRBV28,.,TGTGCCAGCAGTGATAGGGGCCTGGGTGGCTACACCTTC,CASSDRGLGGYTF
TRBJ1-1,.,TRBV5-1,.,TGCGCCAGTAGTCTCCGGGACGGAAACACTGAAGCTTTCTTT,CASSLRDGNTEAFF
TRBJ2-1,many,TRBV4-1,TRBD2,TGCGCCAGCAGCGGGACTAGCCTCTACAATGAGCAGTTCTTC,CASSGTSLYNEQFF
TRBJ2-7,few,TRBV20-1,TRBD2,TGCAGTGCTAGTAGGGGCGGGGGGCCCGAGCAGTACTTC,CSASRGGGPEQYF
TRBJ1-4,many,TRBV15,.,TGTGCCACCAGCAGAGATAGTTTATTGAGGCTCGGGGAAGAAAAACTGTTTTTT,CATSRDSLLRLGEEKLFF
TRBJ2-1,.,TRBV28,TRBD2,TGTGCCAGCGTGGGCGGGAGCTCCTACAATGAGCAGTTCTTC,CASVGGSSYNEQFF
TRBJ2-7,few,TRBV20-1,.,TGCAGTGCTAGGTCGGGGACGGGACCCTACGAGCAGTACTTC,CSARSGTGPYEQYF
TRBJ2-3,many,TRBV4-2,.,TGTGCCAGCAGCCAGGGGCTCGCAGATACGCAGTATTTT,CASSQGLADTQYF
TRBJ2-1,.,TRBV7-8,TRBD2,TGTGCCAGCAGCCCCCCTGGACTAGACAATGAGCAGTTCTTC,CASSPPGLDNEQFF
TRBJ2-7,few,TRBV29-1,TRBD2,TGCAGCGTAGCGACTAGCGGGAGGGCGACCGAGCAGTACTTC,CSVATSGRATEQYF
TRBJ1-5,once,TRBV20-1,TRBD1,TGCAGTGCCATCGACAGGGTCCATAGCAATCAGCCCCAGCATTTT,CSAIDRVHSNQPQHF
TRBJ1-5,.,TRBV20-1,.,TGCAGTGCCCCGGGGTCGTACAATCAGCCCCAGCATTTT,CSAPGSYNQPQHF
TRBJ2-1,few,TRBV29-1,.,TGCAGCGTGGGGAACGGGGATGAGCAGTTCTTC,CSVGNGDEQFF
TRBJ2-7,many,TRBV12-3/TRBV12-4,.,TGTGCCAGCAGTCTCCCTAGCGTCAGCTCCTACGAGCAGTACTTC,CASSLPSVSSYEQYF
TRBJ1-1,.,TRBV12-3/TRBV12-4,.,TGTGCCAGCAGTTTCCCCCAGGGACAGAACACTGAAGCTTTCTTT,CASSFPQGQNTEAFF
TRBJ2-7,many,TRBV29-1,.,TGCAGCGTTGAGGCGGACAACGTATACGAGCAGTACTTC,CSVEADNVYEQYF
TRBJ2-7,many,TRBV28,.,TGTGCCAGCAGTTTTGGATACGAGCAGTACTTC,CASSFGYEQYF
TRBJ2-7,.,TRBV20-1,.,TGCAGTGCCCAACCTCCAAAAAACTTCTACGAGCAGTACTTC,CSAQPPKNFYEQYF
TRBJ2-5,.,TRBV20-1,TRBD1,TGCAGTGCTAGATCTACAGGGGGCTCGAAGACCCAGTACTTC,CSARSTGGSKTQYF
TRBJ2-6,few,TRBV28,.,TGTGCCAGCAGCCCCGGGGCCGCTGGGGCCAACGTCCTGACTTTC,CASSPGAAGANVLTF
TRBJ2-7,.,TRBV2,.,TGTGCCAGCAATACCGGGACCGCGCCCTACGAGCAGTACTTC,CASNTGTAPYEQYF
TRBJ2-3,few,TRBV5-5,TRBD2,TGTGCCAGCAGCTTGGGGGGTAGCGGGGTCGCGGATACGCAGTATTTT,CASSLGGSGVADTQYF
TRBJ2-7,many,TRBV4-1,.,TGCGCCAGCAGCCAGCCGTACGGGGAGCAGTACTTC,CASSQPYGEQYF
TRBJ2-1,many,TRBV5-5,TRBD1,TGTGCCAGCAGCCGCCCGGGACAGGGGCTTTGGAATGAGCAGTTCTTC,CASSRPGQGLWNEQFF
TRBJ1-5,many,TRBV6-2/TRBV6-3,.,TGTGCCAGCAGCCCTACCACCGGCAGGGTGAGCAATCAGCCCCAGCATTTT,CASSPTTGRVSNQPQHF
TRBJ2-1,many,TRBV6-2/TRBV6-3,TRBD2,TGTGCCACCAAGTTAACGGGAGGGCCATACAATGAGCAGTTCTTC,CATKLTGGPYNEQFF
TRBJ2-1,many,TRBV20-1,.,TGCAGCCAGGGTATAGATGAGCAGTTCTTC,CSQGIDEQFF
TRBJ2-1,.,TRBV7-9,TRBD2,TGTGCCAGCAGCCTAGGACTAGCGGCCAATGAGCAGTTCTTC,CASSLGLAANEQFF
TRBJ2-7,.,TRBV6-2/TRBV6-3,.,TGTGCCAGCAGTTACAACCTAAATCGTGAAAAAGGACGGACTGAGGATGAGCAGTACTTC,CASSYNLNREKGRTEDEQYF
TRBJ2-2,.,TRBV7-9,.,TGTGCCAGCAGCACAGAGGGACGGAACACCGGGGAGCTGTTTTTT,CASSTEGRNTGELFF
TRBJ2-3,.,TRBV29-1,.,TGCAGCGTCGCCCGACGAACTAGCACAGATACGCAGTATTTT,CSVARRTSTDTQYF
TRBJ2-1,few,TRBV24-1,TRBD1,TGTGCCACCAGTGATTTCGGGACAGGCTACAATGAGCAGTTCTTC,CATSDFGTGYNEQFF
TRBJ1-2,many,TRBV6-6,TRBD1,TGTGCCAGCAGTTACCCAGGGGGTAATGGCTACACCTTC,CASSYPGGNGYTF
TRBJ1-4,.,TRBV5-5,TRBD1,TGTGCCAGCAGCTTTACAGGGGGGAATGAAAAACTGTTTTTT,CASSFTGGNEKLFF
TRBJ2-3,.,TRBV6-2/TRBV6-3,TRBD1,TGTGCCAGCAGAGACAGGGAAGATACGCAGTATTTT,CASRDREDTQYF
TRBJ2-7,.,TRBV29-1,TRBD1,TGCAGCGTTGAAGAGAAGGGACAGGGTTCCTACGAGCAGTACTTC,CSVEEKGQGSYEQYF
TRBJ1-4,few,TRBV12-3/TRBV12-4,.,TGTGCCAGCAGATTACAGGCAAATGAAAAACTGTTTTTT,CASRLQANEKLFF
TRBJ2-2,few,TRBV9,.,TGTGCCAGCAGCGTAGGACCCAGGGGTTACACCGGGGAGCTGTTTTTT,CASSVGPRGYTGELFF
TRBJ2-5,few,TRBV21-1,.,TGTGCCAGCAGCCTCCATGTAGCGGGTTGCCAAGAGACCCAGTACTTC,CASSLHVAGCQETQYF
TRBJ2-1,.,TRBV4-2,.,TGTGCCAGCAGGCTAGGATCGGGAAGCAATGAGCAGTTCTTC,CASRLGSGSNEQFF
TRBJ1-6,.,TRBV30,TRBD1,TGTGCCTGGAGAATACAGGGGTATAATTCACCCCTCCACTTT,CAWRIQGYNSPLHF